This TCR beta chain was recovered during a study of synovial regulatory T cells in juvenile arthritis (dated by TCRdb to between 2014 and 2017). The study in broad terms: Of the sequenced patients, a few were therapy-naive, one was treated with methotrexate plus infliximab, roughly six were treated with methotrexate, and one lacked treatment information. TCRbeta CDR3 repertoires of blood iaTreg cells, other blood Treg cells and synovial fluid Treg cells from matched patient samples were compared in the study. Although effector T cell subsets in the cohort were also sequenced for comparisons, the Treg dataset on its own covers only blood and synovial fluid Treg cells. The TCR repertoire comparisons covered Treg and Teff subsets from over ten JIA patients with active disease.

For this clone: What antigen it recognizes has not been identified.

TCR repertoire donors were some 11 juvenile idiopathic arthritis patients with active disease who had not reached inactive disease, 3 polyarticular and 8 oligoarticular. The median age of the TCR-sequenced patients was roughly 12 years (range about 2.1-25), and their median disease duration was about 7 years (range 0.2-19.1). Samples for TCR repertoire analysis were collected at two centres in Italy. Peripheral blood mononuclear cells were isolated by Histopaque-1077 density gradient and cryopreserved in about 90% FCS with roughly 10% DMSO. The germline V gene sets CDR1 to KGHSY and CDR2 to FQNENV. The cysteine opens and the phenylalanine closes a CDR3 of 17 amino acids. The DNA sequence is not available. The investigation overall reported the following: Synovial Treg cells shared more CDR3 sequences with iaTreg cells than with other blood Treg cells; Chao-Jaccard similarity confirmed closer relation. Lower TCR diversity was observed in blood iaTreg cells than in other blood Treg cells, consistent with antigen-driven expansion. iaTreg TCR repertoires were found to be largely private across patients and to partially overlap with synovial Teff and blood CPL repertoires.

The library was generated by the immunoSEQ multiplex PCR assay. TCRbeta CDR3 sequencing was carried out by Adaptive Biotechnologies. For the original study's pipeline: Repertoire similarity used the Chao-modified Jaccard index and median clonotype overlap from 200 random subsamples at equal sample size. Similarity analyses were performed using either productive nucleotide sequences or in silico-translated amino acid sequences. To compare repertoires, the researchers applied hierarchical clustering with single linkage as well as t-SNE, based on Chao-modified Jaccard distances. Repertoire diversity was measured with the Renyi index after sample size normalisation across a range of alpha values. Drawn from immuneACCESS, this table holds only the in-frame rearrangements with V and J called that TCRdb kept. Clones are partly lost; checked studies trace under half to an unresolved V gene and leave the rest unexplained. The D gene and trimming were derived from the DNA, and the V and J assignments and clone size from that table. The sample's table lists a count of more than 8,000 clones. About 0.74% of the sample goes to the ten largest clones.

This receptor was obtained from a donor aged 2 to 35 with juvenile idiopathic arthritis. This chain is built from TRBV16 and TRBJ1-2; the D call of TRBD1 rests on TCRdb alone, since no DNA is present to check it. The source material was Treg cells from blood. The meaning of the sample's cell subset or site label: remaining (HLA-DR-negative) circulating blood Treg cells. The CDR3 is CASSPLTGVISPRGYTF.